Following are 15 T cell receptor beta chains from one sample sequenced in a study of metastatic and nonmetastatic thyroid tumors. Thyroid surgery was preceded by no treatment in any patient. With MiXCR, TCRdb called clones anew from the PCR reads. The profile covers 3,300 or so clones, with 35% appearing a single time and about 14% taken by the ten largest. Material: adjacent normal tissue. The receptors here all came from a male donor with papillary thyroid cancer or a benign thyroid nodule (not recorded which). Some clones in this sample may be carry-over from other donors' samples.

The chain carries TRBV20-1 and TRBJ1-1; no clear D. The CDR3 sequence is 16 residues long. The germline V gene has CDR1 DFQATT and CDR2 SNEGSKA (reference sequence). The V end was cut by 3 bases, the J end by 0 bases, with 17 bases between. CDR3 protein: CSASLLDEAVNTEAFF. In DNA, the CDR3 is TGCAGTGCTAGTTTATTGGATGAGGCCGTGAACACTGAAGCTTTCTTT.

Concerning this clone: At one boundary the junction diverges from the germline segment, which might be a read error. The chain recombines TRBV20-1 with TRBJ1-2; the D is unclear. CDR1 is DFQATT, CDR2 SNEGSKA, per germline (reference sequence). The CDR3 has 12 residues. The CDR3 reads CSADCVNYGYTF. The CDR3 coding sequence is TGCAGTGCTGACTGTGTTAACTATGGCTACACATTC.

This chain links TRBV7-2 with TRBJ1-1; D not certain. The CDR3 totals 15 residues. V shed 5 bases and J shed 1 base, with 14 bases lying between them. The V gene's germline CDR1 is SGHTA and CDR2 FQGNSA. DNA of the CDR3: TGTGCCAGCAGCGCCGGGCAAGCGGCGAACACTGAAGCTTTCTTT. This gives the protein CASSAGQAANTEAFF.

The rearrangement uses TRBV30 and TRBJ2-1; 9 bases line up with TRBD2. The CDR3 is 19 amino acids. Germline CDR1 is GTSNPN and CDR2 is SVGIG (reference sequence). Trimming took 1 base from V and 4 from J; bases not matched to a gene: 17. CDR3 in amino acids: CAWSGGWLAGAASYNEQFF. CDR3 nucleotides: TGTGCCTGGAGTGGCGGGTGGTTAGCGGGAGCCGCGAGTTACAATGAGCAGTTCTTC.

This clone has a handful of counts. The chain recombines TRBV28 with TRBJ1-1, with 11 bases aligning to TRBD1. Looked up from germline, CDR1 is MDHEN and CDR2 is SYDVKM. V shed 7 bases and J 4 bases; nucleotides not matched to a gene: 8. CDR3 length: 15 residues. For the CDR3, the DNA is TGTGCCAGCACCTTCTCTGGGACAGGGGGCACTGAAGCTTTCTTT. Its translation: CASTFSGTGGTEAFF.

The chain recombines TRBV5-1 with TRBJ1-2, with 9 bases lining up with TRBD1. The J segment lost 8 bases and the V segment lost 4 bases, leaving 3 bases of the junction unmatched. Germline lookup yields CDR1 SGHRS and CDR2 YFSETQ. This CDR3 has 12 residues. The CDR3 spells CASSRDREGYTF. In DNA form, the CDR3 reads TGCGCCAGCAGCCGGGACAGGGAGGGCTACACCTTC.

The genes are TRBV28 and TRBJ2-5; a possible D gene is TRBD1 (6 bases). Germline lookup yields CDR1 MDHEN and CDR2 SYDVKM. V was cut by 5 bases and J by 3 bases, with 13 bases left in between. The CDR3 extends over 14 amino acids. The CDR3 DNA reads TGTGCCAGCAGTATGGGACACCTAGAAGAGACCCAGTACTTC. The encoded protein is CASSMGHLEETQYF.

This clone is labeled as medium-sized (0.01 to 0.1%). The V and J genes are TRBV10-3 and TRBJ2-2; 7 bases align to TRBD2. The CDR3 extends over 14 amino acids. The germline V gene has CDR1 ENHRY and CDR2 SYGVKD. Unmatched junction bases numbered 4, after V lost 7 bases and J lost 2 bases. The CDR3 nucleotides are TGTGCCATCACTCCGGGACTAAACACCGGGGAGCTGTTTTTT. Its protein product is CAITPGLNTGELFF.

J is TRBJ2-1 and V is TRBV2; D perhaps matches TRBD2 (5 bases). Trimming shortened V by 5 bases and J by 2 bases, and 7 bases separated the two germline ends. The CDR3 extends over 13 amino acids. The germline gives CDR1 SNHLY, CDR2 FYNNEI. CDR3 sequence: CASSSGPYNEQFF. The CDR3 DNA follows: TGTGCCAGCAGTAGCGGTCCCTACAATGAGCAGTTCTTC.

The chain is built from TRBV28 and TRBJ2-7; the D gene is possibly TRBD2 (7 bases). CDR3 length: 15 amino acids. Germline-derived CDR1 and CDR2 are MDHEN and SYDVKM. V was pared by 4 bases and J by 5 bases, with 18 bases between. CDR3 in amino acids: CASSWEGGILNEQYF. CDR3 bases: TGTGCCAGCAGTTGGGAGGGGGGGATCCTGAACGAGCAGTACTTC.

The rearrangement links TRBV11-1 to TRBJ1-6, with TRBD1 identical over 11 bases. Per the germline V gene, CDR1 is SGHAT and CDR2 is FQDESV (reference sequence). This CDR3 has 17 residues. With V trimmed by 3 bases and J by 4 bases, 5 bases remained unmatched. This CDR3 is CASSFRDRGRYNSPLHF. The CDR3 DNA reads TGTGCCAGCAGCTTCCGGGACAGGGGGAGATATAATTCACCCCTCCACTTT.

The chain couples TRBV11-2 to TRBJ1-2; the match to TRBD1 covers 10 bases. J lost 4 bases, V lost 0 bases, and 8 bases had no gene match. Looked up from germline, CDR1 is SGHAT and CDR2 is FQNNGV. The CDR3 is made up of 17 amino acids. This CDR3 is CASSLEYGTGVTYGYTF. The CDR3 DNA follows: TGTGCCAGCAGCTTAGAGTACGGGACAGGGGTGACCTATGGCTACACCTTC. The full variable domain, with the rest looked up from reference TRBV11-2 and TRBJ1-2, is EAGVAQSPRYKIIEKRQSVAFWCNPISGHATLYWYQQILGQGPKLLIQFQNNGVVDDSQLPKDRFSAERLKGVDSTLKIQPAKLEDSAVYLCASSLEYGTGVTYGYTFGSGTRLTVV.

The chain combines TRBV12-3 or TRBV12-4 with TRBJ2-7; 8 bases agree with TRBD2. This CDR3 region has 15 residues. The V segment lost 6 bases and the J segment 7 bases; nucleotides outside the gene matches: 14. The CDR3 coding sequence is TGTGCCAGCAGCCGCGGCGGTAGCGGGACCTGGGAGCAGTACTTC. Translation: CASSRGGSGTWEQYF.

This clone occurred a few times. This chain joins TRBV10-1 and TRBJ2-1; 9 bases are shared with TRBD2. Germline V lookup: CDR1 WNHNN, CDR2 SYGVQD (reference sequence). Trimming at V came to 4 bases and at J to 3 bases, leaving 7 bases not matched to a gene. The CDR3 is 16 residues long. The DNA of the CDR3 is TGCGCCAGCAGTGGAAGGACTAGCGTGAACTACAATGAGCAGTTCTTC. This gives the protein CASSGRTSVNYNEQFF.

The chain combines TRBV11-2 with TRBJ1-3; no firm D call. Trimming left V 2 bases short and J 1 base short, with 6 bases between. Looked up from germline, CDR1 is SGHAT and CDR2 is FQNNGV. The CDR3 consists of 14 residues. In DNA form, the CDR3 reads TGTGCCAGCAGCTTATGGGGTTCTGGAAACACCATATATTTT. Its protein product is CASSLWGSGNTIYF.